This record concerns one TCR beta chain sequence. Antigen specificity is unknown. Relative to the germline gene, one junction end is altered; a read error may explain this. The CDR3 has 15 residues. Germline V lookup: CDR1 MDHEN, CDR2 SYDVKM. The sample originates from a study of siplizumab effects on memory and regulatory T cells. For every sample, around 9.6 x 10^4 TCR templates were assayed. The protocol was immunoSEQ multiplex PCR, while the TCRdb copy is restricted to in-frame clones and leaves out a portion. The sample yields about 790 clones, under 80% seen once. The mixed lymphocyte reaction cells underwent coculture at 37°C for five to seven days. At a 1:1 ratio, CFSE-labelled responder PBMCs were mixed with Violet Dye-labelled stimulator PBMCs.

This receptor was obtained from a human donor in good health; the cells came from an allogeneic mixed lymphocyte reaction. Some clones in this sample may be carry-over from other donors' samples. The sequenced sample was CFSE-low (dividing) CD4+ T cells sorted from an allogeneic mixed lymphocyte reaction. This chain links TRBV28 with TRBJ2-7; 9 bases fit TRBD2. The CDR3 region has the DNA TGTGTCAGCAGTTTAGGCGGGAGGGCGGTCTACGAGCAGTACTTC. Translation: CVSSLGGRAVYEQYF.